The source of this TCR beta chain is a study of shared T cell receptors in the human thymus. Clones were read by immunoSEQ multiplex PCR, and TCRdb kept only the in-frame ones, dropping some. Of hundreds of thousands of clones listed, approximately 88% are singletons. This CDR3 comprises 22 residues. Germline V CDR1 and CDR2: SNHLY, FYNNEI. V lost 3 bases to trimming and J lost 6 bases, with 36 bases between them. Separately, the same data were catalogued under a study of human thymus T cells. This second study notes: The study used thymus tissue resected during corrective heart surgery. Across thymic and blood repertoires, the usage of V and J genes appeared to be biased.

Sequenced material: thymocytes. This clonotype was sampled from a boy under three years old with a congenital heart defect. J is TRBJ1-5 and V is TRBV2, with D perhaps matching TRBD1 (5 bases). CDR3 DNA sequence: TGTGCCAGCAGTGAGAAAATTCGGGTCCGATTATTGCAGGGCTCCCCGTCTCAGCCCCAGCATTTT. Translation gives CASSEKIRVRLLQGSPSQPQHF.